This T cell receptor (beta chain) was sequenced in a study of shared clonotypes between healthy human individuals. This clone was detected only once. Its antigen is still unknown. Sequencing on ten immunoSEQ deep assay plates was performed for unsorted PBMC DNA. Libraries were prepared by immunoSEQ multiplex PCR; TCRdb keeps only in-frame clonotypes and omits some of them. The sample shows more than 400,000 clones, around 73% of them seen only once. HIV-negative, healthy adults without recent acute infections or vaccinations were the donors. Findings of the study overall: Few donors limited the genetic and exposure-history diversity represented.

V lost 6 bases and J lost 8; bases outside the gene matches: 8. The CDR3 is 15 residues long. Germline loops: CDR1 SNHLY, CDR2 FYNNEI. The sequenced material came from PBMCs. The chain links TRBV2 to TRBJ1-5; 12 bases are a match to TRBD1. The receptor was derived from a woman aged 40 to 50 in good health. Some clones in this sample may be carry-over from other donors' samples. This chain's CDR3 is CASRAGTGGGEPQHF. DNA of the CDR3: TGTGCCAGCAGGGCCGGGACAGGGGGCGGGGAGCCCCAGCATTTT.